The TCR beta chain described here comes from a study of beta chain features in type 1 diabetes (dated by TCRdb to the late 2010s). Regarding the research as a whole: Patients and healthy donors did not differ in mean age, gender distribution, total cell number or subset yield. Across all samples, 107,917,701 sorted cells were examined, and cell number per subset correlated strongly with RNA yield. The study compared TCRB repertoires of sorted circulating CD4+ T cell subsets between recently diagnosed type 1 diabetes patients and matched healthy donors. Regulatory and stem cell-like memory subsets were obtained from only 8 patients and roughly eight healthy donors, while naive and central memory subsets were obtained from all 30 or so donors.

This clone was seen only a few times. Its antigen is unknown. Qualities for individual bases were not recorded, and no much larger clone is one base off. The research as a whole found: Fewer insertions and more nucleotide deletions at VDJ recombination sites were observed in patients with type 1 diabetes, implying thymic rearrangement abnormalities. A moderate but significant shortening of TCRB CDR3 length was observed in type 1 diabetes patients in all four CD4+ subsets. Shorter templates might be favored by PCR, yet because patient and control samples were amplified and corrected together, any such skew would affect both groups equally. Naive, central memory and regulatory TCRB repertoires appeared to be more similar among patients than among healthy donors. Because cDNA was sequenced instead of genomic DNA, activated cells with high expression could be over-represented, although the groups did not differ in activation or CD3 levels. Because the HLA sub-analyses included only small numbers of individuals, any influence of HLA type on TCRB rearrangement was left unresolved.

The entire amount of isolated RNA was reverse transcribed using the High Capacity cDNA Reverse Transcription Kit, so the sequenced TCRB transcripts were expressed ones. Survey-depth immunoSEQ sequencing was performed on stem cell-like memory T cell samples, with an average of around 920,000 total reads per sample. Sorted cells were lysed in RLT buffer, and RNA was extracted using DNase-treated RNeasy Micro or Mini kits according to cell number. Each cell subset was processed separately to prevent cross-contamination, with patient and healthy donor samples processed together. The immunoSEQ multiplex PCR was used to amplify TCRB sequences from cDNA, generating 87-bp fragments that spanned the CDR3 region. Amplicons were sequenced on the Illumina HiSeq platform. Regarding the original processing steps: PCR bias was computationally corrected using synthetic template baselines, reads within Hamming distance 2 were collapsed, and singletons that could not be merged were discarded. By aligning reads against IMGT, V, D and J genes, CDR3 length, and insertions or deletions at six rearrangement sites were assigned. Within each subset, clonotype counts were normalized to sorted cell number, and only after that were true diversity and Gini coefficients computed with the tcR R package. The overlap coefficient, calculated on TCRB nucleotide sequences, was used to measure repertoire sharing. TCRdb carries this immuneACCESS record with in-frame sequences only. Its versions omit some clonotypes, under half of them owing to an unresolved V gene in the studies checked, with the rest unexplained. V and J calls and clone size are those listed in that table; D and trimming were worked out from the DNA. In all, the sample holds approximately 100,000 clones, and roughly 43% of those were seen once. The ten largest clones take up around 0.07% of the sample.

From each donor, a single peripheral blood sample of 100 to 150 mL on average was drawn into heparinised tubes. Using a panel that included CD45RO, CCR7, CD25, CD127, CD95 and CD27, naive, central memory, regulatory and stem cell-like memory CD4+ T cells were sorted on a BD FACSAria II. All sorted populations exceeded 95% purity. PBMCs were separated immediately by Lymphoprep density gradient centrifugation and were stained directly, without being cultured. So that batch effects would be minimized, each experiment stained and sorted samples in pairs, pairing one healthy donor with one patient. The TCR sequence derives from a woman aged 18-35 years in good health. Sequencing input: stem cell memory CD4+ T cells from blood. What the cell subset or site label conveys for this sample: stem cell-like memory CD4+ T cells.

The DNA is as follows: TGTGCCAGCAGCGGGCTAGCTGATAGCACAGATACGCAGTATTTT. It translates to CASSGLADSTDTQYF. This chain joins TRBV11-2 to TRBJ2-3; a tentative D call is TRBD2 (5 bases match). The CDR3 runs 15 amino acids, cysteine and phenylalanine included. Only CDR3 DNA remains: 45 bases, in frame from the first base. In the germline V gene, CDR1 corresponds to SGHAT and CDR2 to FQNNGV. V is reduced by 5 bases and J by 0 bases, leaving a spacing of 12 bases between them. The CDR3 plus the reference TRBV11-2 and TRBJ2-3 genes for the other parts give the full variable domain: EAGVAQSPRYKIIEKRQSVAFWCNPISGHATLYWYQQILGQGPKLLIQFQNNGVVDDSQLPKDRFSAERLKGVDSTLKIQPAKLEDSAVYLCASSGLADSTDTQYFGPGTRLTVL.